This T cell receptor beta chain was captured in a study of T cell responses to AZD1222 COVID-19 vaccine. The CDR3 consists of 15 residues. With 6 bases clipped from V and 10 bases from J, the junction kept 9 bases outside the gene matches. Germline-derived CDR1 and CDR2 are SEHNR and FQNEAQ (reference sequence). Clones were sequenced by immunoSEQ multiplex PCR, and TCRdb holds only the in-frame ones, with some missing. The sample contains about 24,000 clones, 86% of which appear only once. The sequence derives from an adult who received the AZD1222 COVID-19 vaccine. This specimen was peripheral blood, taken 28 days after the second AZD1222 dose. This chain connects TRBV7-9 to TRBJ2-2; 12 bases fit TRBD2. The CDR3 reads CASRRLAGGLEELFF. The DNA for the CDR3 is TGTGCCAGCAGGCGGCTAGCGGGGGGGCTCGAGGAGCTGTTTTTT.